This TCR beta chain is drawn from a study of T cell changes during pregnancy in multiple sclerosis. The germline V and J ends were trimmed by 0 bases and 2 bases, with 7 bases remaining between them. Germline CDR1 SGDLS, CDR2 YYNGEE. The CDR3 consists of 14 residues. The repertoire was sequenced with immunoSEQ multiplex PCR; TCRdb's copy has only in-frame clones and lacks some. Here the sample spans about 66,000 clones, around 90% being singletons. V gene TRBV9 combines with J gene TRBJ2-3; D may be TRBD1 (5 bases). Sequenced material: CD8+ T cells from peripheral blood mononuclear cells, taken before pregnancy. This receptor was identified in a female donor with multiple sclerosis, enrolled in a pregnancy study. This CDR3 is CASSVGQNTDTQYF. The CDR3 DNA reads TGTGCCAGCAGCGTAGGACAGAACACAGATACGCAGTATTTT.